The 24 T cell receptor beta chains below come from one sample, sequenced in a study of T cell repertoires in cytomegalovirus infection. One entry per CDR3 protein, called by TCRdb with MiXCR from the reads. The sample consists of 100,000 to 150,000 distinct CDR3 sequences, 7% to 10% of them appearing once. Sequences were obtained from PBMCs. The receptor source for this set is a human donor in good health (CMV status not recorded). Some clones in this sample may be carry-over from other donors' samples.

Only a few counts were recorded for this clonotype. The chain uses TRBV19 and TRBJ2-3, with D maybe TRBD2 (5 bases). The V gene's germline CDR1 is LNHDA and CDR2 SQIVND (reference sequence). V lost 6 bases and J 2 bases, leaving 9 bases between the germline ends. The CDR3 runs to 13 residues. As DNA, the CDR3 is TGTGCCAGTAGGGACTCCCCCACAGATACGCAGTATTTT. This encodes CASRDSPTDTQYF.

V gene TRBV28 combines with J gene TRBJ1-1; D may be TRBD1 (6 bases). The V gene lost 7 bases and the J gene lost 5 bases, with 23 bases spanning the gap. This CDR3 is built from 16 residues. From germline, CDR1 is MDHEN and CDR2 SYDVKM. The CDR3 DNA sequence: TGTGCCAGCACCGCTAGCAGTAGGGGGGCTCGGACTGAAGCTTTCTTT. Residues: CASTASSRGARTEAFF.

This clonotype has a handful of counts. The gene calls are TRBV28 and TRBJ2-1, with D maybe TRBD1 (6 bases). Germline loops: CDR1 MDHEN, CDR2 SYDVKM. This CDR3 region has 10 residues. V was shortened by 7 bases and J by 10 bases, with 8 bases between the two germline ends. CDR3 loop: CASNQGEQFF. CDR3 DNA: TGTGCCAGCAATCAGGGGGAGCAGTTCTTC.

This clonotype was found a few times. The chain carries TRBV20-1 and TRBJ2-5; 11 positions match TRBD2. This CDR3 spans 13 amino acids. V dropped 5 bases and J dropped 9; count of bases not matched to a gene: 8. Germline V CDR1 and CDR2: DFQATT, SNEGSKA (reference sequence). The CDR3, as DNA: TGCAGTGCTGCTCCGGGACTAGCGGCCCCCCAGTACTTC. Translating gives CSAAPGLAAPQYF.

CDR3 sequence (DNA): TGTGCCAGCAGCGTAGCGATGGGGGGTCGCACAGATACGCAGTATTTT. Its protein product is CASSVAMGGRTDTQYF. V and J are TRBV9 and TRBJ2-3; TRBD2 might be the D (6 bases). V was shortened by 0 bases and J by 1 base, with 12 bases between the two germline ends. CDR1 SGDLS and CDR2 YYNGEE come from the germline V gene. The CDR3 runs to 16 residues.

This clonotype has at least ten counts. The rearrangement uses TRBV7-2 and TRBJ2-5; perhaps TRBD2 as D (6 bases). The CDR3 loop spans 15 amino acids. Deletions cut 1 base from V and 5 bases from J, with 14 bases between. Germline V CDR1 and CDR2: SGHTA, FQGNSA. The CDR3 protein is CASSLVTGGRETQYF. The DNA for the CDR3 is TGTGCCAGCAGCTTAGTAACCGGGGGAAGGGAGACCCAGTACTTC. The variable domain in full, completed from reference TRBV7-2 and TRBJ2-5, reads GAGVSQSPSNKVTEKGKDVELRCDPISGHTALYWYRQSLGQGLEFLIYFQGNSAPDKSGLPSDRFSAERTGGSVSTLTIQRTQQEDSAVYLCASSLVTGGRETQYFGPGTRLLVL.

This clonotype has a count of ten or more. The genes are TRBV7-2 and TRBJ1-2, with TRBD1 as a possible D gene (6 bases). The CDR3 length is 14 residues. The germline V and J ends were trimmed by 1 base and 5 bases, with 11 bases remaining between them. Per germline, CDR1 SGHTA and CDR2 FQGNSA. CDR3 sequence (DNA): TGTGCCAGCAGCTTAGGGACAGCTAGATATGGCTACACCTTC. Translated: CASSLGTARYGYTF.

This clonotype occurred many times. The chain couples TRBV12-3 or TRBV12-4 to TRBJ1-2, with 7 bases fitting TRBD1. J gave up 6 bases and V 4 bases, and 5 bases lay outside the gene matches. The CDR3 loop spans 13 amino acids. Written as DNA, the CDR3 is TGTGCCAGCAGTTCGGGACAGAATCATGGCTACACCTTC. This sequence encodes CASSSGQNHGYTF.

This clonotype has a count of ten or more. CDR3 in amino acids: CSAPGRTASTDTQYF. In nucleotides, the CDR3 is TGCAGTGCCCCGGGGCGGACAGCTAGCACAGATACGCAGTATTTT. The gene calls are TRBV20-1 and TRBJ2-3; possible D gene TRBD1, 6 bases. The CDR3 spans 15 residues. V lost 6 bases to trimming and J lost 0 bases, with 16 bases between them. Germline V gene lookup returns CDR1 DFQATT and CDR2 SNEGSKA (reference sequence).

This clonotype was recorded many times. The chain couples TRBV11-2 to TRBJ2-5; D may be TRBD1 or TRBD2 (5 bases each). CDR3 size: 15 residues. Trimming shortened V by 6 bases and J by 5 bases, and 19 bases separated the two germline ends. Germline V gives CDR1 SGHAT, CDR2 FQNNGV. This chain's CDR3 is CASSSGTTLRETQYF. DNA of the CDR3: TGTGCCAGCAGTTCCGGGACCACCCTGCGGGAGACCCAGTACTTC.

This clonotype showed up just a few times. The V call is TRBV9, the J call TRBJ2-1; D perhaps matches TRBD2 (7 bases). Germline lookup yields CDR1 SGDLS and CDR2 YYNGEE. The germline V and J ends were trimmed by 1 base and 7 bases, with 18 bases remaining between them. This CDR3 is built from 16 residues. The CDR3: CASSVQAGAPGNEQFF. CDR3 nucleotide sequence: TGTGCCAGCAGCGTACAGGCGGGGGCCCCGGGAAATGAGCAGTTCTTC. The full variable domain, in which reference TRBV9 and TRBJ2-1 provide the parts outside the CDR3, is DSGVTQTPKHLITATGQRVTLRCSPRSGDLSVYWYQQSLDQGLQFLIQYYNGEERAKGNILERFSAQQFPDLHSELNLSSLELGDSALYFCASSVQAGAPGNEQFFGPGTRLTVL.

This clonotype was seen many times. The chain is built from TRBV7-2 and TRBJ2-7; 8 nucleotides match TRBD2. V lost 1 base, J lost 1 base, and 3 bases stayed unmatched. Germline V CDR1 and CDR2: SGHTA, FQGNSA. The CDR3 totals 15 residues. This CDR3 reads CASSLGRGGSYEQYF. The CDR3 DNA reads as TGTGCCAGCAGCTTAGGTCGGGGGGGATCCTACGAGCAGTACTTC. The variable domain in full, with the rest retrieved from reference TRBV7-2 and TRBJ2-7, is GAGVSQSPSNKVTEKGKDVELRCDPISGHTALYWYRQSLGQGLEFLIYFQGNSAPDKSGLPSDRFSAERTGGSVSTLTIQRTQQEDSAVYLCASSLGRGGSYEQYFGPGTRLTVT.

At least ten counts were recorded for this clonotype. As DNA, the CDR3 is TGTGCCAGCAGAAGCGACAGTGACGAAAAACTGTTTTTT. Its translation: CASRSDSDEKLFF. The rearrangement links TRBV2 to TRBJ1-4, with TRBD1 as a possible D gene (5 bases). Germline V gene lookup returns CDR1 SNHLY and CDR2 FYNNEI. This CDR3 contains 13 residues. V lost 6 bases and J 8 bases, leaving 13 bases between the germline ends.

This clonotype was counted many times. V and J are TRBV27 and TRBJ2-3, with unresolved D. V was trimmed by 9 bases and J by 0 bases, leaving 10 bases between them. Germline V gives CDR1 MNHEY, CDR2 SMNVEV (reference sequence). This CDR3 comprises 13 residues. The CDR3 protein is CASQIISTDTQYF. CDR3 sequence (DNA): TGTGCCAGTCAAATCATAAGCACAGATACGCAGTATTTT.

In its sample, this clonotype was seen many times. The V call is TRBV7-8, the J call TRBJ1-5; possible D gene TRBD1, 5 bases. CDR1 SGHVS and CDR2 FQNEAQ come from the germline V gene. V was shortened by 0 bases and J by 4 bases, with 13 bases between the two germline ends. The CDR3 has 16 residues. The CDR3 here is CASSLAPGRANQPQHF. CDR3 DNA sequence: TGTGCCAGCAGCTTAGCGCCAGGGAGAGCAAATCAGCCCCAGCATTTT.

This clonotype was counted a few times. CDR3 nucleotides: TGCAGTGCTAGTGGCCGGGGACGGAATCAGCCCCAGCATTTT. Its translation: CSASGRGRNQPQHF. The chain carries TRBV20-1 and TRBJ1-5, with D tentatively TRBD1 (5 bases). Germline-derived CDR1 and CDR2 are DFQATT and SNEGSKA (reference sequence). The CDR3 extends over 14 amino acids. V was pared by 3 bases and J by 4 bases, with 13 bases between.

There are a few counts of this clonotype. The CDR3 region is CSAGKGAGTEAFF. The CDR3 DNA is TGCAGTGCTGGGAAAGGGGCAGGCACTGAAGCTTTCTTT. The chain uses TRBV20-1 and TRBJ1-1, with TRBD1 as a possible D gene (5 bases). CDR1 is DFQATT and CDR2 is SNEGSKA in the germline V gene (reference sequence). Trimming cost V 5 bases and J 4 bases, with 14 bases left between them. This CDR3 has 13 residues.

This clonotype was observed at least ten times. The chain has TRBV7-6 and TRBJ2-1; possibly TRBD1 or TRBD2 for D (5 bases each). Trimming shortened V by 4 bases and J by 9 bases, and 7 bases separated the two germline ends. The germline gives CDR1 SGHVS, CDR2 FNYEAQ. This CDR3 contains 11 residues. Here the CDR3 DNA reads TGTGCCAGCAGCTCTGGGACTGAGCAGTTCTTC. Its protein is CASSSGTEQFF.

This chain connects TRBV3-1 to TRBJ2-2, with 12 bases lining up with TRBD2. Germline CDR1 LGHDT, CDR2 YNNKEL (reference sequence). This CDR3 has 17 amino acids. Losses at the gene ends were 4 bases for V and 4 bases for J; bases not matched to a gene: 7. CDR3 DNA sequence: TGTGCCAGCAGCCCCCAAGGACTAGCGGGACGCACCGGGGAGCTGTTTTTT. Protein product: CASSPQGLAGRTGELFF. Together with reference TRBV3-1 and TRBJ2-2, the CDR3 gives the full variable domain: DTAVSQTPKYLVTQMGNDKSIKCEQNLGHDTMYWYKQDSKKFLKIMFSYNNKELIINETVPNRFSPKSPDKAHLNLHINSLELGDSAVYFCASSPQGLAGRTGELFFGEGSRLTVL.

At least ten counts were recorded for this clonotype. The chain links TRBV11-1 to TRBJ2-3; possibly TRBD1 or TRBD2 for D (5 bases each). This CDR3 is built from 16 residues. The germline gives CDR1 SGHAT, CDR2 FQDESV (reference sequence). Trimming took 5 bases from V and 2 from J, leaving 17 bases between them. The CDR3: CASSRGTGLSTDTQYF. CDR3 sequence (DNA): TGTGCCAGCAGCAGAGGGACGGGATTATCCACAGATACGCAGTATTTT.

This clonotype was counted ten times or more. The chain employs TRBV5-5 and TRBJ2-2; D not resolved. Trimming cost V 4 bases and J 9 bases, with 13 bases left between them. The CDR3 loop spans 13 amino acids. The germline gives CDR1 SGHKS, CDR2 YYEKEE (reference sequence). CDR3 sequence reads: CASSLEVTRELFF. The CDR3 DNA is TGTGCCAGCAGCCTCGAGGTAACTCGGGAGCTGTTTTTT.

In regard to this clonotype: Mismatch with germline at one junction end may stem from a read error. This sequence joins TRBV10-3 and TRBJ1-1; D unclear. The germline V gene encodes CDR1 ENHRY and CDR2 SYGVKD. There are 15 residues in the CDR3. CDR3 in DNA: TGTGCCTTCAGTGAGAGTCAAGTCCTGAACACTGAAGCTTTCTTT. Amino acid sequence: CAFSESQVLNTEAFF.

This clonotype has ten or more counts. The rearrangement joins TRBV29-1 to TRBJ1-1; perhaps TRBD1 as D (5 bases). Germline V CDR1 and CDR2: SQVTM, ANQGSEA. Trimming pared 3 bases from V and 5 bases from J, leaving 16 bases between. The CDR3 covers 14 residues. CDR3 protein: CSVDLGRYSTEAFF. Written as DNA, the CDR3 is TGCAGCGTTGATTTGGGACGTTATTCTACTGAAGCTTTCTTT.

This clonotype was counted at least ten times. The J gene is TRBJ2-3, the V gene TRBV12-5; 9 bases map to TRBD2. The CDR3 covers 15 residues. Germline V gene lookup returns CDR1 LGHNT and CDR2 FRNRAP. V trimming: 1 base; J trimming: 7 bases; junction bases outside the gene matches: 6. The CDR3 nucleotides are TGTGCTAGTGGTTTGGGGGGCGGGGGGGCAAATACGCAGTATTTT. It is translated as CASGLGGGGANTQYF.